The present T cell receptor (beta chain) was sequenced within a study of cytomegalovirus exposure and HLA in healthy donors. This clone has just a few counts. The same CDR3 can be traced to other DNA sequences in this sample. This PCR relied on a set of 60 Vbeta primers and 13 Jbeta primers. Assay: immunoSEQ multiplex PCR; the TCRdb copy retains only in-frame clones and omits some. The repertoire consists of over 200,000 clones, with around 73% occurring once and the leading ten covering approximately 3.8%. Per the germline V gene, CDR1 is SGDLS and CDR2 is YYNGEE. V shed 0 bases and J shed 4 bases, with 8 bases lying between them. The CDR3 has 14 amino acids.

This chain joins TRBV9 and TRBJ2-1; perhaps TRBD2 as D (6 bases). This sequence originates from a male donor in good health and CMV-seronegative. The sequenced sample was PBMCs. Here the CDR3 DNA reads TGTGCCAGCAGCGTAGGTGCGGGATACAATGAGCAGTTCTTC. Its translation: CASSVGAGYNEQFF.